This T cell receptor (beta chain) was identified during a study of blood T cell repertoires in COVID-19. Study information: COVID-19 samples, acute and convalescent, were from the United States, Italy and Spain. The cDNA or gDNA used as material had been derived from T cells, B-cell-depleted T cells, or PBMCs.

Per the original data handling: Amplification of reference gene primers was used by the study to estimate nucleated cell counts. Only in-frame clones appear in the TCRdb table, and some are missing; sequencing was by immunoSEQ multiplex PCR. V and J calls and clone size come straight from that table; D and trimming were deduced from the DNA. The sample records 77,000 or so clones, roughly 84% being singletons. CDR1 is SSHAT, CDR2 FNYEAQ, per germline (reference sequence). The V and J ends lost 5 bases and 6 bases, in that order; junction bases with no gene match: 6. The CDR3 totals 13 residues. This clonotype originated in a woman in her fifties or sixties with acute or convalescent COVID-19. The chain has TRBV7-7 and TRBJ2-7, with 8 bases that match TRBD1. The sequenced sample consisted of peripheral blood. Written as DNA, the CDR3 is TGTGCCAGCAGCGATACAGGGGGAGGCGAGCAGTACTTC. Translation gives CASSDTGGGEQYF. Combining the CDR3 with reference TRBV7-7 and TRBJ2-7 gives the whole variable domain GAGVSQSPRYKVTKRGQDVTLRCDPISSHATLYWYQQALGQGPEFLTYFNYEAQPDKSGLPSDRFSAERPEGSISTLTIQRTEQRDSAMYRCASSDTGGGEQYFGPGTRLTVT.